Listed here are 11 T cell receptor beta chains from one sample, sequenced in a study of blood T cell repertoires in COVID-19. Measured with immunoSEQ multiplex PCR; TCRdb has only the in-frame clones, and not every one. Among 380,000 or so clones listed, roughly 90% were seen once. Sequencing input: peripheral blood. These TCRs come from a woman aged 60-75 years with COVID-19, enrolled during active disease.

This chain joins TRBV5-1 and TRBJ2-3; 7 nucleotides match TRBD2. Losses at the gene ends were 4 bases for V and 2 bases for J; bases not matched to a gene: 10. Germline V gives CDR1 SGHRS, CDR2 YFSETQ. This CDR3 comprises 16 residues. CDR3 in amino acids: CASSDPGLGSTDTQYF. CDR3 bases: TGCGCCAGCAGCGATCCCGGACTAGGTTCCACAGATACGCAGTATTTT.

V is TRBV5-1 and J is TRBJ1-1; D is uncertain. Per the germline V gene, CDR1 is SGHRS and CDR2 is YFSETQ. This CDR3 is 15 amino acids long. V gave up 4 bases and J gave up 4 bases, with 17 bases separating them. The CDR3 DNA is TGCGCCAGCAGCCTAGACGGGATTTTGAGCACTGAAGCTTTCTTT. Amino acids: CASSLDGILSTEAFF.

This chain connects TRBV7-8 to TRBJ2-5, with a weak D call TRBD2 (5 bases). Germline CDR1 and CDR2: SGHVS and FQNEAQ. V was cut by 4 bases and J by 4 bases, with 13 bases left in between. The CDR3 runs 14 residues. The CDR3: CASSSLAGGETQYF. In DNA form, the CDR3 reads TGTGCCAGCAGCTCCCTTGCTGGAGGAGAGACCCAGTACTTC. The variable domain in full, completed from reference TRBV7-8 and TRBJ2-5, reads GAGVSQSPRYKVAKRGQDVALRCDPISGHVSLFWYQQALGQGPEFLTYFQNEAQLDKSGLPSDRFFAERPEGSVSTLKIQRTQQEDSAVYLCASSSLAGGETQYFGPGTRLLVL.

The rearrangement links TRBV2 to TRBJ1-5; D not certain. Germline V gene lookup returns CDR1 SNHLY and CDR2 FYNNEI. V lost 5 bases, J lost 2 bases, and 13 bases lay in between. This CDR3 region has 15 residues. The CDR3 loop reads CASSLGAGGNQPQHF. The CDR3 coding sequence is TGTGCCAGCAGTCTCGGAGCGGGAGGCAATCAGCCCCAGCATTTT.

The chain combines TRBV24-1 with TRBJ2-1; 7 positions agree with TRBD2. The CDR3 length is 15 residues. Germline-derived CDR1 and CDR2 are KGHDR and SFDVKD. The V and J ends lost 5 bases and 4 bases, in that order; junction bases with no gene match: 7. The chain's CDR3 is CATSASGALYNEQFF. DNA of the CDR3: TGTGCCACCAGTGCGAGCGGGGCGCTATACAATGAGCAGTTCTTC.

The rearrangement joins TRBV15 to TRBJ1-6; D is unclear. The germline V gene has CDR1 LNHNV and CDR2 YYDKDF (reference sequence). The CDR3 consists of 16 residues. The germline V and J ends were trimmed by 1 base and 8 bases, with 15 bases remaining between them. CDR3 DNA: TGTGCCACCAGCAGAGGAGAGGGCCCCGGAGATTCACCCCTCCACTTT. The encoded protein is CATSRGEGPGDSPLHF.

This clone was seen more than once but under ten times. Here the CDR3 reads CASSVGLAGGIEETQYF. CDR3 in DNA: TGTGCCAGCAGCGTAGGGCTAGCGGGGGGTATTGAAGAGACCCAGTACTTC. The chain uses TRBV9 and TRBJ2-5, with 11 bases aligning to TRBD2. Germline-derived CDR1 and CDR2 are SGDLS and YYNGEE. The junction had 7 bases not matched to a gene; V was cut back by 0 bases and J by 3 bases. The CDR3 length is 17 residues.

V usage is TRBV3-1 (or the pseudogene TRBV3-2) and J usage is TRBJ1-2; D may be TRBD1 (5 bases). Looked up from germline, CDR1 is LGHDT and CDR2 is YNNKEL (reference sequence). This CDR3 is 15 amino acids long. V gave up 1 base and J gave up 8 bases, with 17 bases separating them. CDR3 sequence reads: CASSQGGRRGKGYTF. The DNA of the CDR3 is TGTGCCAGCAGCCAAGGCGGGAGGCGGGGGAAAGGCTACACCTTC.

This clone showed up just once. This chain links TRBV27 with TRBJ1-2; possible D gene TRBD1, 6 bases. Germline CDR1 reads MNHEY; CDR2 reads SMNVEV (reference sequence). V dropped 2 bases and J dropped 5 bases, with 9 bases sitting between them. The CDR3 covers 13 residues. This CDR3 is CASSLRGKYGYTF. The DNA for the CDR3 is TGTGCCAGCAGTTTAAGGGGGAAATATGGCTACACCTTC.

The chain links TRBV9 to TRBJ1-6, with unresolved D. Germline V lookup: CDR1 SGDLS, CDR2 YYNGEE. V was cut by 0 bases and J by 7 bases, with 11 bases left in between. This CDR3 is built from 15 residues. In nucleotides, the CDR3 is TGTGCCAGCAGCGTAGGTTACCTGGGCAATTCACCCCTCCACTTT. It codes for CASSVGYLGNSPLHF.

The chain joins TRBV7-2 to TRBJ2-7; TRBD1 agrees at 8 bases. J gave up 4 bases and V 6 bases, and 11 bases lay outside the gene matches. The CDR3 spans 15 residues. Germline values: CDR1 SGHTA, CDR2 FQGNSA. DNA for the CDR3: TGTGCCAGCAGACCCGGACAGGGTGCCGGGTACGAGCAGTACTTC. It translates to CASRPGQGAGYEQYF.